This T cell receptor (beta chain) was identified during a study of OX40 agonist ivuxolimab in advanced cancers. Across the whole study: Three patients showed partial responses: one hepatocellular carcinoma and two cutaneous melanoma cases. Study findings and constraints: Clonal expansion was seen in CD4+ and CD8+ blood T cells by week 6 at 0.1 to 3.0 mg/kg.

Worth noting for this clone: What it binds is not known.

The V and J ends lost 0 bases and 2 bases respectively, with 10 bases between them. The germline V gene has CDR1 SGHDT and CDR2 YYEEEE. CDR3 length equals 15 residues. Generated by immunoSEQ multiplex PCR, the TCRdb table keeps only in-frame clones and is missing some. The sample comprises roughly 23,000 clones, 80% to 90% of which are singletons, and roughly a quarter rests with the top ten. The chain is built from TRBV5-6 and TRBJ2-3; perhaps D is TRBD1 or TRBD2 (5 bases each). The clonotype comes from an adult with an advanced solid tumor such as melanoma, head and neck, liver or kidney cancer. This specimen was CD4+ or CD8+ T cells sorted from blood, taken in a trial of the OX40 agonist ivuxolimab. CDR3 amino acids: CASSLGGMVTDTQYF. As DNA, the CDR3 is TGTGCCAGCAGCTTGGGGGGGATGGTCACAGATACGCAGTATTTT.